This T cell receptor (beta chain) was documented in a study of T cell repertoires in cytomegalovirus infection. Study as a whole: Carrying CMV and the relevant HLA type showed in public TCR beta signatures.

V gave up 3 bases and J gave up 5 bases, with 8 bases separating them. This CDR3 contains 13 residues. Germline lookup yields CDR1 SEHNR and CDR2 FQNEAQ (reference sequence). TCRdb re-derived calls from the reads in MiXCR, one entry per CDR3 protein. The repertoire holds about 530,000 distinct CDR3 sequences, with about a quarter as singletons. Study observations and caveats: There were carriers of CMV plus the relevant HLA, and cumulative public TCR beta family frequency identified them. HLA-C-restricted CMV clonotypes gave the most frequent clonotype in two of eight donors.

Comment on this clonotype: Antigen unknown.

Sequenced input: PBMCs. The J gene is TRBJ2-1, the V gene TRBV7-9; D unresolved. The TCR was taken from a human donor in good health (CMV status not recorded). Some clones in this sample may be carry-over from other donors' samples. The CDR3 DNA reads as TGTGCCAGCAGCTTTATGCGGAACAATGAGCAGTTCTTC. It is translated as CASSFMRNNEQFF.